The clone carrying this T cell receptor beta chain appeared many times. Its target is unknown. This record belongs to a study of T-cell reconstitution after alpha-beta-depleted transplantation in children. There are 14 residues in the CDR3. J gave up 0 bases and V 6 bases, and 3 bases lay outside the gene matches. Germline values: CDR1 SEHNR, CDR2 FQNEAQ (reference sequence). Overall study results and limits: Alpha-beta T cells about two months after transplant reportedly derived from several hundred expanded graft clones. T-cell numbers and diversity one year post-transplant derived largely from freshly generated T cells. Some patients' high day-60 TCRbeta diversity was traced to surviving recipient T cells and thymic progenitors.

Unique molecular identifiers were used to barcode this TCRbeta library. TCRdb used MiXCR to reprocess the PCR reads, holding one entry per CDR3 protein. In the table there are 70,000 or so distinct CDR3 sequences, about a tenth of which are singletons. This receptor was obtained from a boy under 18 with acute myeloid leukemia, due to receive a stem cell transplant. Sample: PBMCs, taken before TCRalphabeta/CD19-depleted stem cell transplant. The chain employs TRBV7-9 and TRBJ2-7; 9 bases agree with TRBD1. DNA of the CDR3: TGTGCCAGCAGATCGGGACAGGGCTCCTACGAGCAGTACTTC. It is translated as CASRSGQGSYEQYF.